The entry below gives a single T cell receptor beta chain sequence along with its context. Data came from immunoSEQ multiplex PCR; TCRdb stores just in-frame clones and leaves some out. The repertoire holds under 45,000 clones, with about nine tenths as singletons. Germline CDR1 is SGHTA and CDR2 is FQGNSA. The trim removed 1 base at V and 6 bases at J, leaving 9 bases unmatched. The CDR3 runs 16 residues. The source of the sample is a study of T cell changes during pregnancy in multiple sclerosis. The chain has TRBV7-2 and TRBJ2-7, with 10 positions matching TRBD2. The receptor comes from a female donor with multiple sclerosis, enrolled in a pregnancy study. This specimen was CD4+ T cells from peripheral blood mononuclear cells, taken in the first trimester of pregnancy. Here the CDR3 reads CASSLGLAGVGGEQYF. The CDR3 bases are TGTGCCAGCAGCTTAGGGCTAGCGGGGGTCGGGGGCGAGCAGTACTTC.